These 26 T cell receptor beta chains came from one sample sequenced in a study of blood T cell repertoires in COVID-19. Some clones are missing from TCRdb's copy, which holds only in-frame ones; the method was immunoSEQ multiplex PCR. Seen here are about 250,000 clones, around nine tenths observed once, and the top ten hold about 1.7%. The sample consisted of peripheral blood. The receptors come from an older woman who had recovered from COVID-19.

The V call is TRBV5-1, the J call TRBJ2-5; TRBD2 matches at 14 bases. The CDR3 is 19 residues long. The J segment lost 2 bases and the V segment lost 4 bases, leaving 13 bases of the junction unmatched. Germline lookup yields CDR1 SGHRS and CDR2 YFSETQ. The CDR3 region is CASSVLGTSGGGEQETQYF. The CDR3 DNA reads TGCGCCAGCAGCGTACTAGGGACTAGCGGGGGAGGGGAGCAAGAGACCCAGTACTTC.

The chain uses TRBV2 and TRBJ2-1; D is possibly TRBD1 (6 bases). CDR1 is SNHLY, CDR2 FYNNEI, per germline. The CDR3 totals 15 residues. Trimming pared 5 bases from V and 8 bases from J, leaving 19 bases between. This CDR3 reads CASSKNDRRVDEQFF. Written as DNA, the CDR3 is TGTGCCAGCAGTAAAAACGACAGGCGAGTAGATGAGCAGTTCTTC.

This chain connects TRBV11-1 to TRBJ1-1, with D perhaps matching TRBD1 (6 bases). Germline V gene lookup returns CDR1 SGHAT and CDR2 FQDESV (reference sequence). V lost 5 bases to trimming and J lost 2 bases, with 12 bases between them. This CDR3 is built from 14 residues. In DNA form, the CDR3 reads TGTGCCAGCAGCCGGGGGGCAGTCAACACTGAAGCTTTCTTT. The encoded protein is CASSRGAVNTEAFF.

The chain uses TRBV10-3 and TRBJ1-6; the D gene is possibly TRBD1 (5 bases). Germline lookup yields CDR1 ENHRY and CDR2 SYGVKD. Trimming shortened V by 6 bases and J by 0 bases, and 6 bases separated the two germline ends. This CDR3 has 14 residues. CDR3 coding DNA: TGTGCCATCAGGGGGGGCTCCTATAATTCACCCCTCCACTTT. Encoded protein: CAIRGGSYNSPLHF.

The chain employs TRBV18 and TRBJ1-2, with 7 nucleotides matching TRBD1. V lost 3 bases and J lost 7; bases outside the gene matches: 8. CDR3 size: 14 residues. Germline lookup yields CDR1 KGHSH and CDR2 LQKENI. In nucleotides, the CDR3 is TGTGCCAGCTCACCCGAGACAGGGATCGGTGGCTACACCTTC. Amino acid sequence: CASSPETGIGGYTF.

The chain recombines TRBV7-6 with TRBJ2-2; 8 bases line up with TRBD1. There are 16 residues in the CDR3. With V trimmed by 3 bases and J by 5 bases, 8 bases remained unmatched. The germline V gene has CDR1 SGHVS and CDR2 FNYEAQ. The CDR3 here is CASSFYQGANTGELFF. As DNA, the CDR3 is TGTGCCAGCAGCTTTTATCAGGGGGCAAATACCGGGGAGCTGTTTTTT.

The chain uses TRBV10-3 and TRBJ1-1; the D is unclear. This CDR3 has 14 amino acids. Germline V CDR1 and CDR2: ENHRY, SYGVKD. V was clipped by 4 bases and J by 0 bases, with 9 bases between them. The CDR3 region is CAISGSDLNTEAFF. The CDR3 bases are TGTGCCATCAGTGGGTCCGACTTGAACACTGAAGCTTTCTTT.

The chain couples TRBV10-3 to TRBJ1-1; TRBD1 matches at 9 bases. V lost 4 bases to trimming and J lost 4 bases; unmatched junction nucleotides: 4. The germline gives CDR1 ENHRY, CDR2 SYGVKD. This CDR3 contains 14 residues. The CDR3 here is CAISGDRVATEAFF. CDR3 nucleotides: TGTGCCATCAGTGGGGACAGGGTGGCCACTGAAGCTTTCTTT.

The chain employs TRBV7-2 and TRBJ2-7, with TRBD2 identical over 7 bases. This CDR3 spans 14 amino acids. CDR1 SGHTA and CDR2 FQGNSA come from the germline V gene. Unmatched junction bases numbered 5, after V lost 2 bases and J lost 4 bases. The CDR3, as DNA: TGTGCCAGCAGCTTAAGTACCGGGGGGTACGAGCAGTACTTC. This encodes CASSLSTGGYEQYF.

The V call is TRBV7-6, the J call TRBJ1-1; 9 bases line up with TRBD1. Germline V gene data show CDR1 as SGHVS and CDR2 as FNYEAQ. The CDR3 runs to 15 residues. V lost 5 bases and J lost 2; bases outside the gene matches: 6. The CDR3 sequence: CASSPRQGGNTEAFF. In DNA form, the CDR3 reads TGTGCCAGCAGCCCCCGACAGGGGGGAAACACTGAAGCTTTCTTT.

The chain is built from TRBV11-2 and TRBJ1-2, with 7 bases lining up with TRBD1. The CDR3 is 17 residues long. CDR1 is SGHAT, CDR2 FQNNGV, per germline. J lost 8 bases, V lost 7 bases, and 22 bases had no gene match. The CDR3 is CASTLRDSALGVRGYTF. CDR3 coding DNA: TGTGCCAGCACCCTCCGGGACAGTGCCCTCGGAGTGCGGGGCTACACCTTC.

J is TRBJ1-4 and V is TRBV5-1, with 7 bases lining up with TRBD1. J lost 5 bases, V lost 6 bases, and 4 bases had no gene match. CDR1 is SGHRS and CDR2 is YFSETQ in the germline V gene. CDR3 size: 13 residues. For the CDR3, the DNA is TGCGCCAGCAAGGAGACAGGGAATGAAAAACTGTTTTTT. The encoded protein is CASKETGNEKLFF.

The chain has TRBV28 and TRBJ1-5; 7 bases map to TRBD1. The CDR3 is made up of 17 amino acids. The V gene end was trimmed by 6 bases and the J gene end by 0 bases; junction bases not matched to a gene: 11. Germline CDR1 is MDHEN and CDR2 is SYDVKM. CDR3 in DNA: TGTGCCAGCAGATTCACCGGACAGGATACTAGCAATCAGCCCCAGCATTTT. Protein: CASRFTGQDTSNQPQHF.

J is TRBJ2-7 and V is TRBV7-9, with 8 bases lining up with TRBD1. This CDR3 is 14 amino acids long. Germline CDR1 SEHNR, CDR2 FQNEAQ (reference sequence). The trim removed 5 bases at V and 9 bases at J, leaving 12 bases unmatched. This chain's CDR3 is CASSLTGVLMGQYF. The CDR3 DNA is TGTGCCAGCAGCCTGACAGGGGTCTTGATGGGGCAGTACTTC.

The V and J genes are TRBV6-2 or TRBV6-3 and TRBJ1-2, with no clear D. Germline V gene data show CDR1 as MNHEY and CDR2 as SVGEGT. This CDR3 has 13 amino acids. V shed 2 bases and J shed 4 bases, with 8 bases lying between them. CDR3 residues: CASSYEGRYGYTF. As DNA, the CDR3 is TGTGCCAGCAGTTACGAGGGCCGCTATGGCTACACCTTC.

The CDR3 region is CASSPSSGVGRHSGNTIYF. CDR3 in DNA: TGTGCCAGCAGCCCCTCCTCAGGGGTTGGGCGGCACTCTGGAAACACCATATATTTT. The V call is TRBV9, the J call TRBJ1-3; D perhaps matches TRBD1 (6 bases). Trimming took off 4 bases at V and 0 bases at J, with 23 bases between the two ends. Per the germline V gene, CDR1 is SGDLS and CDR2 is YYNGEE. This CDR3 is 19 amino acids long.

The chain couples TRBV4-3 to TRBJ2-7; 12 positions match TRBD2. This CDR3 is 16 amino acids long. After removal of 4 bases from V and 4 bases from J, the junction contained 8 bases not matched to a gene. From germline, CDR1 is LGHNA and CDR2 YSLEER. The CDR3 nucleotides are TGCGCCAGCAGCCGGGAGTCCGGGACTAGCGGGTACGAGCAGTACTTC. It specifies CASSRESGTSGYEQYF.

The J gene is TRBJ1-5, the V gene TRBV28; D is possibly TRBD1 (5 bases). This CDR3 is built from 14 residues. Trimming removed 6 bases from V and 9 bases from J, with 18 bases in between. Germline CDR1 and CDR2: MDHEN and SYDVKM. CDR3 loop: CASSPTVDGSPQHF. CDR3 DNA sequence: TGTGCCAGCAGCCCGACAGTGGATGGCTCGCCCCAGCATTTT. The full variable domain, with the rest looked up from reference TRBV28 and TRBJ1-5, is DVKVTQSSRYLVKRTGEKVFLECVQDMDHENMFWYRQDPGLGLRLIYFSYDVKMKEKGDIPEGYSVSREKKERFSLILESASTNQTSMYLCASSPTVDGSPQHFGDGTRLSIL.

This rearrangement joins TRBV4-2 to TRBJ1-2, with D perhaps TRBD1 (6 bases). The CDR3 runs 14 residues. Germline V gives CDR1 LGHNA, CDR2 YNFKEQ. V lost 4 bases, J lost 1 base, and 10 bases lay in between. For the CDR3, the DNA is TGTGCCAGCAGCCCGTTACAGGGTAACTATGGCTACACCTTC. This encodes CASSPLQGNYGYTF.

The CDR3 loop reads CASSLGGLAGGTEAFF. In DNA form, the CDR3 reads TGTGCCAGCAGCTTAGGGGGGCTGGCAGGGGGCACTGAAGCTTTCTTT. The V gene is TRBV7-3, the J gene TRBJ1-1; TRBD1 matches 7 bases. The CDR3 is 16 amino acids. The germline gives CDR1 SGHTA, CDR2 FQGTGA. V trimming: 2 bases; J trimming: 4 bases; junction bases outside the gene matches: 10.

This chain connects TRBV28 to TRBJ1-1; D is unclear. The V and J ends lost 1 base and 6 bases respectively, with 18 bases between them. Germline values: CDR1 MDHEN, CDR2 SYDVKM. This CDR3 is 16 amino acids long. CDR3 coding DNA: TGTGCCAGCAGTTTATCCGGGAGCCGGGCCGTTGCTGAAGCTTTCTTT. Translated, it gives CASSLSGSRAVAEAFF.

This clone was recorded only once. This rearrangement joins TRBV7-9 to TRBJ2-7; 8 bases agree with TRBD2. CDR3 length: 14 amino acids. V gave up 6 bases and J gave up 2 bases; unmatched junction bases: 6. Germline CDR1 and CDR2: SEHNR and FQNEAQ (reference sequence). CDR3: CASSSSGGPYEQYF. The CDR3 region has the DNA TGTGCCAGCAGTTCCTCGGGGGGGCCCTACGAGCAGTACTTC. Complete variable domain (other parts from reference TRBV7-9 and TRBJ2-7): DTGVSQNPRHKITKRGQNVTFRCDPISEHNRLYWYRQTLGQGPEFLTYFQNEAQLEKSRLLSDRFSAERPKGSFSTLEIQRTEQGDSAMYLCASSSSGGPYEQYFGPGTRLTVT.

J is TRBJ1-6 and V is TRBV6-1; the D is unclear. V shed 0 bases and J shed 0 bases, with 9 bases lying between them. CDR3 length: 17 amino acids. Germline-derived CDR1 and CDR2 are MNHNS and SASEGT. CDR3 region: CASSEARVRSYNSPLHF. The CDR3 DNA sequence: TGTGCCAGCAGTGAAGCGCGGGTACGCTCCTATAATTCACCCCTCCACTTT.

The chain joins TRBV5-1 to TRBJ1-3, with D possibly TRBD1 on 6 matching bases. CDR3 size: 18 residues. V lost 4 bases to trimming and J lost 4 bases, with 24 bases between them. Germline V lookup: CDR1 SGHRS, CDR2 YFSETQ. This chain's CDR3 is CASSEDSNPFWEGNTIYF. The CDR3 region has the DNA TGCGCCAGCAGCGAGGACAGCAACCCTTTCTGGGAGGGAAACACCATATATTTT.

In this sample, this clone turned up once. The chain has TRBV7-2 and TRBJ1-2; 7 bases fit TRBD1. Germline CDR1 is SGHTA and CDR2 is FQGNSA. The CDR3 runs 13 residues. Germline trimming cut 3 bases from V and 8 bases from J; bases unmatched to any gene: 6. The CDR3 reads CASSFSTGYGYTF. In DNA form, the CDR3 reads TGTGCCAGCAGCTTCTCGACAGGGTACGGCTACACCTTC.

The chain couples TRBV19 to TRBJ1-4, with D possibly TRBD1 on 5 matching bases. V shed 3 bases and J shed 5 bases, with 10 bases lying between them. In germline, CDR1 is LNHDA, CDR2 SQIVND (reference sequence). The CDR3 has 14 residues. In nucleotides, the CDR3 is TGTGCCAGTAGTATTTGGACAAGCAATGAAAAACTGTTTTTT. Its protein is CASSIWTSNEKLFF.